The 32 T cell receptor beta chains below were found in one sample sequenced in a study of T cell responses to AZD1222 COVID-19 vaccine. Data came from immunoSEQ multiplex PCR; TCRdb stores just in-frame clones and leaves some out. Among about 140,000 clones, 92% were seen once, and the ten largest hold just over 3%. Here the sequenced sample was peripheral blood, taken on day 0 of AZD1222 vaccination. These receptors all come from an adult in good health.

This sequence joins TRBV28 and TRBJ2-7, with D possibly matching TRBD1 (6 bases). The CDR3 is made up of 17 amino acids. CDR1 MDHEN and CDR2 SYDVKM come from the germline V gene. Trimming took off 7 bases at V and 1 base at J, with 23 bases between the two ends. CDR3 in DNA: TGTGCCAGCAAGCCACAGGGATTCGGAAAAAGGTCCTACGAGCAGTACTTC. Its protein product is CASKPQGFGKRSYEQYF.

The chain is built from TRBV6-5 and TRBJ1-1; 10 bases align to TRBD1. The CDR3 covers 16 residues. Germline CDR1 is MNHEY and CDR2 is SVGAGI. The V gene end was trimmed by 4 bases and the J gene end by 6 bases; junction bases not matched to a gene: 11. The chain's CDR3 is CASSSRPSGQGSEAFF. The DNA of the CDR3 is TGTGCCAGCAGTTCAAGGCCCTCGGGACAGGGGTCTGAAGCTTTCTTT.

V usage is TRBV9 and J usage is TRBJ2-1; the match to TRBD2 covers 8 bases. Germline V gene data show CDR1 as SGDLS and CDR2 as YYNGEE. The CDR3 covers 18 residues. The J segment lost 5 bases and the V segment lost 0 bases, leaving 13 bases of the junction unmatched. CDR3 sequence reads: CASSVDALGGRRDNEQFF. CDR3 in DNA: TGTGCCAGCAGCGTAGACGCGTTGGGCGGGAGGAGGGACAATGAGCAGTTCTTC. The variable domain in full, with the rest retrieved from reference TRBV9 and TRBJ2-1, is DSGVTQTPKHLITATGQRVTLRCSPRSGDLSVYWYQQSLDQGLQFLIQYYNGEERAKGNILERFSAQQFPDLHSELNLSSLELGDSALYFCASSVDALGGRRDNEQFFGPGTRLTVL.

The rearrangement joins TRBV5-1 to TRBJ1-1; D unclear. There are 15 residues in the CDR3. Germline CDR1 and CDR2: SGHRS and YFSETQ. Trimming removed 0 bases at V and 3 bases at J, with 12 bases between. Written as DNA, the CDR3 is TGCGCCAGCAGCTTGGGACCGGGGTTGGACACTGAAGCTTTCTTT. This translates into CASSLGPGLDTEAFF.

V and J are TRBV5-1 and TRBJ2-1; 7 bases are a match to TRBD2. Germline V CDR1 and CDR2: SGHRS, YFSETQ. The V and J ends lost 2 bases and 0 bases, in that order; junction bases with no gene match: 8. The CDR3 has 17 amino acids. The chain's CDR3 is CASSFYTSVRSYNEQFF. DNA of the CDR3: TGCGCCAGCAGCTTTTATACTAGCGTTCGCTCCTACAATGAGCAGTTCTTC.

The V and J genes are TRBV7-9 and TRBJ1-1, with D hard to call. This CDR3 comprises 13 residues. The germline V and J ends were trimmed by 5 bases and 4 bases, with 11 bases remaining between them. Per germline, CDR1 SEHNR and CDR2 FQNEAQ (reference sequence). The CDR3 DNA reads TGTGCCAGCAGCGAGGCATCGGGCACTGAAGCTTTCTTT. It is translated as CASSEASGTEAFF.

The chain carries TRBV19 and TRBJ1-2, with 12 positions matching TRBD1. Germline CDR1 LNHDA, CDR2 SQIVND (reference sequence). The CDR3 totals 14 residues. V was clipped by 5 bases and J by 8 bases; unmatched bases: 6. CDR3 amino acids: CASSPRDRGQGYTF. The CDR3 DNA reads TGTGCCAGTAGTCCCCGGGACAGGGGGCAGGGCTACACCTTC.

The V gene is TRBV20-1, the J gene TRBJ2-7, with unresolved D. The germline CDR1 and CDR2 sequences are DFQATT and SNEGSKA (reference sequence). This CDR3 has 13 amino acids. With 3 bases removed from V and 1 base from J, the gap between germline ends came to 10 bases. The CDR3 region has the DNA TGCAGTGCTAGTCCAGGCGCATCCTACGAGCAGTACTTC. Encoded protein: CSASPGASYEQYF.

The V and J genes are TRBV3-1 (or the pseudogene TRBV3-2) and TRBJ2-7; tentatively, D is TRBD2 (5 bases). The length of the CDR3 is 17 residues. V lost 4 bases to trimming and J lost 0 bases, with 19 bases between them. Germline CDR1 reads LGHDT; CDR2 reads YNNKEL (reference sequence). DNA of the CDR3: TGTGCCAGCAGCCGACTGGGTCGCCTAGCTAGCTCCTACGAGCAGTACTTC. It specifies CASSRLGRLASSYEQYF.

The chain combines TRBV28 with TRBJ1-2; 7 nucleotides line up with TRBD1. CDR1 MDHEN and CDR2 SYDVKM come from the germline V gene. This CDR3 is 16 amino acids long. V dropped 11 bases and J dropped 4; count of bases not matched to a gene: 19. In DNA, the CDR3 is TGTGCCGGGAAGAGGGGACAGAGCAACTCGGCCTATGGCTACACCTTC. Its translation is CAGKRGQSNSAYGYTF.

This sequence joins TRBV5-8 and TRBJ1-6; D uncertain. This CDR3 is 15 amino acids long. V was clipped by 3 bases and J by 6 bases, with 13 bases between them. CDR1 is SGHTS, CDR2 YDEGEE, per germline. The CDR3 loop reads CASSSKGLGNSPLHF. The CDR3 DNA sequence: TGTGCCAGCAGCTCGAAGGGTTTGGGTAATTCACCCCTCCACTTT.

The V and J genes are TRBV6-6 and TRBJ1-1, with 7 bases lining up with TRBD1. Germline V CDR1 and CDR2: MNHNY, SVGAGI (reference sequence). The CDR3 is made up of 15 amino acids. V lost 6 bases, J lost 4 bases, and 11 bases stayed unmatched. The CDR3 loop is CASRNQRQGSTEAFF. CDR3 nucleotides: TGTGCCAGCAGGAACCAGAGACAGGGCTCCACTGAAGCTTTCTTT.

This clone came up once. The V gene is TRBV20-1, the J gene TRBJ1-1; D perhaps matches TRBD1 (5 bases). CDR1 and CDR2 (germline): DFQATT, SNEGSKA (reference sequence). The CDR3 contains 11 residues. The ends were cut back, 7 bases at V and 1 base at J, with 7 bases in the middle. The CDR3 is CSGQRNTEAFF. For the CDR3, the DNA is TGCAGTGGACAGCGGAACACTGAAGCTTTCTTT.

This clone was detected once. The rearrangement uses TRBV6-6 and TRBJ2-7; a possible D gene is TRBD2 (6 bases). This CDR3 comprises 11 residues. V was cut by 10 bases and J by 6 bases, with 13 bases left in between. From germline, CDR1 is MNHNY and CDR2 SVGAGI (reference sequence). CDR3 region: CATRTGVEQYF. Here the CDR3 DNA reads TGTGCCACCCGGACGGGGGTCGAGCAGTACTTC.

This clone was counted only a few times. This chain connects TRBV19 to TRBJ2-1; D is perhaps TRBD1 (5 bases). CDR3 length: 14 amino acids. Germline V gives CDR1 LNHDA, CDR2 SQIVND (reference sequence). Deletions cut 5 bases from V and 4 bases from J, with 12 bases between. This CDR3 is CASSPRQIYNEQFF. CDR3 DNA: TGTGCCAGTAGTCCCCGACAGATATACAATGAGCAGTTCTTC. The complete variable domain, with remaining parts taken from reference TRBV19 and TRBJ2-1, reads DGGITQSPKYLFRKEGQNVTLSCEQNLNHDAMYWYRQDPGQGLRLIYYSQIVNDFQKGDIAEGYSVSREKKESFPLTVTSAQKNPTAFYLCASSPRQIYNEQFFGPGTRLTVL.

This sequence joins TRBV27 and TRBJ1-5, with a possible D match to TRBD1 (6 bases). Germline V gene data show CDR1 as MNHEY and CDR2 as SMNVEV (reference sequence). The CDR3 has 14 amino acids. With 2 bases removed from V and 4 bases from J, the gap between germline ends came to 9 bases. CDR3 region: CASSLQGSNQPQHF. The CDR3 nucleotides read TGTGCCAGCAGTTTACAGGGGTCGAATCAGCCCCAGCATTTT.

The rearrangement joins TRBV5-5 to TRBJ1-4; weak D call: TRBD1 (6 bases). CDR1 is SGHKS, CDR2 YYEKEE, per germline (reference sequence). Trimming took 3 bases from V and 8 from J, leaving 11 bases between them. There are 13 residues in the CDR3. The CDR3 loop is CASSWDTPEKLFF. The DNA of the CDR3 is TGTGCCAGCAGCTGGGACACCCCGGAAAAACTGTTTTTT.

The J gene is TRBJ2-7, the V gene TRBV27, with 10 bases matching TRBD2. V lost 6 bases, J lost 1 base, and 3 bases stayed unmatched. This CDR3 contains 14 residues. Germline CDR1 is MNHEY and CDR2 is SMNVEV (reference sequence). The chain's CDR3 is CASRGLAESYEQYF. CDR3 coding DNA: TGTGCCAGCAGAGGACTAGCGGAGTCCTACGAGCAGTACTTC.

This chain uses TRBV19 with TRBJ1-3; perhaps TRBD1 as D (5 bases). CDR3 size: 15 residues. Germline loops: CDR1 LNHDA, CDR2 SQIVND (reference sequence). Trimming stripped 1 base from V and 3 bases from J, with 10 bases between. CDR3: CASSIGQTYGNTIYF. CDR3 in DNA: TGTGCCAGTAGTATAGGACAGACCTATGGAAACACCATATATTTT.

V gene TRBV19 combines with J gene TRBJ1-2; TRBD1 might be the D (6 bases). Germline CDR1 is LNHDA and CDR2 is SQIVND (reference sequence). V lost 6 bases to trimming and J lost 2 bases, with 13 bases between them. This CDR3 has 14 residues. Here the CDR3 DNA reads TGTGCCAGTAGCACAGACAGGTTCAACTATGGCTACACCTTC. As protein: CASSTDRFNYGYTF.

The chain recombines TRBV7-8 with TRBJ2-1, with TRBD2 identical over 10 bases. CDR1 is SGHVS, CDR2 FQNEAQ, per germline. This CDR3 is built from 16 residues. With V trimmed by 3 bases and J by 4 bases, 6 bases remained unmatched. Here the CDR3 DNA reads TGTGCCAGCAGCTTTATGACTAGCGGGCCGTACAATGAGCAGTTCTTC. Translation: CASSFMTSGPYNEQFF. Supplemented by reference TRBV7-8 and TRBJ2-1, the full variable domain reads GAGVSQSPRYKVAKRGQDVALRCDPISGHVSLFWYQQALGQGPEFLTYFQNEAQLDKSGLPSDRFFAERPEGSVSTLKIQRTQQEDSAVYLCASSFMTSGPYNEQFFGPGTRLTVL.

The chain combines TRBV24-1 with TRBJ2-5; D is tentatively TRBD1 or TRBD2 (6 bases each). CDR1 and CDR2 (germline): KGHDR, SFDVKD. V was pared by 4 bases and J by 5 bases, with 16 bases between. The CDR3 has 15 residues. This chain's CDR3 is CATSDLWGACETQYF. The CDR3 DNA reads as TGTGCCACCAGTGACCTGTGGGGGGCGTGTGAGACCCAGTACTTC.

V gene TRBV5-6 combines with J gene TRBJ2-7; 8 positions match TRBD1. This CDR3 spans 15 amino acids. Germline V gene sequence: CDR1 SGHDT, CDR2 YYEEEE. V lost 1 base and J lost 5; bases outside the gene matches: 8. CDR3 loop: CASSLIQGAWDEQYF. The CDR3 DNA sequence: TGTGCCAGCAGCTTGATCCAGGGGGCTTGGGACGAGCAGTACTTC.

The V call is TRBV29-1, the J call TRBJ1-1; 7 bases fit TRBD1. Germline V gene sequence: CDR1 SQVTM, CDR2 ANQGSEA. The CDR3 covers 14 residues. J lost 0 bases, V lost 4 bases, and 5 bases had no gene match. The CDR3 DNA is TGCAGCGTTGCTACAGGGGCCATGAACACTGAAGCTTTCTTT. It codes for CSVATGAMNTEAFF.

This rearrangement joins TRBV27 to TRBJ2-7, with a weak D call TRBD2 (6 bases). The CDR3 sequence is 14 residues long. Deletions cut 4 bases from V and 5 bases from J, with 15 bases between. Germline V gene lookup returns CDR1 MNHEY and CDR2 SMNVEV (reference sequence). The CDR3 is CASSWVGGVNEQYF. In DNA form, the CDR3 reads TGTGCCAGCAGTTGGGTGGGAGGAGTAAACGAGCAGTACTTC.

This clone was picked up one time. This chain connects TRBV10-3 to TRBJ2-5, with D perhaps TRBD1 (8 bases). This CDR3 has 14 residues. Germline assignment: CDR1 ENHRY and CDR2 SYGVKD. The V end was cut by 6 bases, the J end by 4 bases, with 15 bases between. CDR3 sequence (DNA): TGTGCCATCAGCGGACAGGGAGGGGGAGAGACCCAGTACTTC. Amino acid sequence: CAISGQGGGETQYF.

This rearrangement joins TRBV12-5 to TRBJ2-1; TRBD2 matches 8 bases. This CDR3 region has 14 residues. The V segment lost 6 bases and the J segment 8 bases; nucleotides outside the gene matches: 9. Germline-derived CDR1 and CDR2 are LGHNT and FRNRAP. For the CDR3, the DNA is TGTGCTAGTGGCTCCAGCGGGAGACGAGATGAGCAGTTCTTC. This encodes CASGSSGRRDEQFF.

This clone was observed once. The chain employs TRBV20-1 and TRBJ2-3; D perhaps matches TRBD2 (6 bases). CDR3 size: 17 residues. With 3 bases removed from V and 6 bases from J, the gap between germline ends came to 25 bases. Germline lookup yields CDR1 DFQATT and CDR2 SNEGSKA (reference sequence). In nucleotides, the CDR3 is TGCAGTGCTAGTAACCCGGGACTCCCTAGTAGCATGGATACGCAGTATTTT. Protein sequence: CSASNPGLPSSMDTQYF.

The rearrangement links TRBV11-1 to TRBJ2-3; D possibly corresponds to TRBD2 (6 bases). V lost 4 bases, J lost 0 bases, and 14 bases lay in between. The germline CDR1 and CDR2 sequences are SGHAT and FQDESV (reference sequence). The CDR3 covers 16 residues. CDR3 sequence: CASSWGLADSTDTQYF. CDR3 sequence (DNA): TGTGCCAGCAGCTGGGGACTTGCGGACAGCACAGATACGCAGTATTTT. Drawing the rest from reference TRBV11-1 and TRBJ2-3, the complete variable domain is EAEVAQSPRYKITEKSQAVAFWCDPISGHATLYWYRQILGQGPELLVQFQDESVVDDSQLPKDRFSAERLKGVDSTLKIQPAELGDSAMYLCASSWGLADSTDTQYFGPGTRLTVL.

The rearrangement joins TRBV6-1 to TRBJ2-1, with D possibly matching TRBD2 (5 bases). The CDR3 has 14 amino acids. Trimming removed 3 bases at V and 3 bases at J, with 9 bases between. Germline CDR1 and CDR2: MNHNS and SASEGT. The CDR3, as DNA: TGTGCCAGCAGTGAGGTGACTAACTACAATGAGCAGTTCTTC. Protein: CASSEVTNYNEQFF.

The gene calls are TRBV24-1 and TRBJ1-1; a weak D match, TRBD1 (5 bases). The length of the CDR3 is 15 residues. V gave up 5 bases and J gave up 1 base, with 13 bases separating them. Germline CDR1 and CDR2: KGHDR and SFDVKD. The DNA of the CDR3 is TGTGCCACCAGTGCATCCGGGACGGGGAACACTGAAGCTTTCTTT. Translation gives CATSASGTGNTEAFF.

V is TRBV11-2 and J is TRBJ1-2, with TRBD1 identical over 9 bases. The ends lost 5 bases at V and 7 bases at J; junction bases unmatched: 8. The CDR3 sequence is 14 residues long. Germline V gene data show CDR1 as SGHAT and CDR2 as FQNNGV. CDR3 sequence (DNA): TGTGCCAGCAGCCCCGACAGGGACAGGGCTGGCTACACCTTC. Translated: CASSPDRDRAGYTF.